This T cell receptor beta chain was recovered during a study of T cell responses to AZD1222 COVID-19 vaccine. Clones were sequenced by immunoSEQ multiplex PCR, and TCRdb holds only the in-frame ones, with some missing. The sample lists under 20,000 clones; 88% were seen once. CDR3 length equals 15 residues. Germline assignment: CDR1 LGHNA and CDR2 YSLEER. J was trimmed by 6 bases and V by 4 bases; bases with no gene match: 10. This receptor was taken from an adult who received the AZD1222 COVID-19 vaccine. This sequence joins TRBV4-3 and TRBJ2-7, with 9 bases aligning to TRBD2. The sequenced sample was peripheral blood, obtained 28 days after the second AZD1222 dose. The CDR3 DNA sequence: TGCGCCAGCAGCCTGTGGCGGGGGGGCGGGTTCGAGCAGTACTTC. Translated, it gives CASSLWRGGGFEQYF.